This T cell receptor (beta chain) is from a study of cytomegalovirus exposure and HLA in healthy donors. Overall study: A subsequent analysis stated that the roughly 120 validation repertoires were run on the same platform as the approximately 700 first-cohort repertoires.

Clones were read by immunoSEQ multiplex PCR, and TCRdb kept only the in-frame ones, dropping some. The repertoire holds about 220,000 clones, 80% to 85% seen once, with around 15% in the top ten. The count of this clone is one. The antigen remains unidentified. The same CDR3 arises from other DNA sequences in this sample as well. The CDR3 length is 13 residues. V gave up 5 bases and J gave up 0 bases, with 5 bases separating them. Germline V gene data show CDR1 as SGHTA and CDR2 as FQGNSA. Findings of the study overall: High specificity and sensitivity for cytomegalovirus status were reported for the classifier.

Sequencing used PBMCs. The genes are TRBV7-2 and TRBJ1-5; D is unresolved. The TCR comes from a woman aged 25 to 39 in good health and CMV-seropositive. The DNA for the CDR3 is TGTGCCAGCAGCCTTGATAGCAATCAGCCCCAGCATTTT. Translation: CASSLDSNQPQHF.